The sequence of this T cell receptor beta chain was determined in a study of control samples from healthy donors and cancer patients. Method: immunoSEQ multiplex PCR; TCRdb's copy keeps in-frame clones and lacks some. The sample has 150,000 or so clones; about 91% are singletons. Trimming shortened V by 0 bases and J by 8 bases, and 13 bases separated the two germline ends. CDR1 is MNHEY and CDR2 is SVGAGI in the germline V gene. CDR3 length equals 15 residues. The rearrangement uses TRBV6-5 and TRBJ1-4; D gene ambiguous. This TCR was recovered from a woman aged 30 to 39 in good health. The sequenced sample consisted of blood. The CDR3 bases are TGTGCCAGCAGTTACTCGATTAATGGGAGGGAAAAACTGTTTTTT. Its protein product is CASSYSINGREKLFF.